This T cell receptor beta chain emerged from a study of radiotherapy plus CTLA-4 blockade in lung cancer. Study at large: In approximately 17% of patients, objective responses were seen; approximately 34% had disease control. Study-wide points: According to reports, early shifts in blood T cell clones, alongside interferon-beta, forecast response most accurately.

Trimming at V came to 2 bases and at J to 9 bases, leaving 7 bases not matched to a gene. The length of the CDR3 is 13 residues. The germline CDR1 and CDR2 sequences are SGHTA and FQGTGA. Method: immunoSEQ multiplex PCR; TCRdb's copy keeps in-frame clones and lacks some. There are roughly 100,000 clones in the sample; 85% occur only once, and under 2.5% lies in the top ten. As concerns this clone: The antigen remains unidentified.

The rearrangement links TRBV7-3 to TRBJ2-7; 7 bases align to TRBD1. This receptor was identified in a human donor with non-small cell lung cancer that progressed on radiotherapy plus ipilimumab. Some clones in this sample may be carry-over from other donors' samples. Here the sequenced sample was peripheral blood, taken from a patient treated with radiotherapy plus ipilimumab. The CDR3 loop reads CASSLFSGTAQYF. CDR3 in DNA: TGTGCCAGCAGCTTATTCTCAGGGACAGCGCAGTACTTC.